This TCR beta chain was captured in a study of neurological immune-mediated disorders. Study details: About 90% of the roughly 35 multiple sclerosis patients had relapsing-remitting disease; 3 had secondary progressive.

Notes on the study in general: HTLV-1-associated myelopathy showed the most TCR clonal expansion; multiple sclerosis the least, below healthy controls.

Synthesis of cDNA was carried out by template-switch 5'RACE. The reaction used 10-nucleotide random UMIs. A single record per CDR3 protein comes from TCRdb applying MiXCR to the 5' RACE reads. Among roughly 75,000 distinct CDR3 sequences listed, 2.5% to 3% were seen once. V lost 7 bases, J lost 0 bases, and 6 bases lay in between. Germline V gene lookup returns CDR1 SNHLY and CDR2 FYNNEI. The CDR3 spans 12 residues. Concerning this clonotype: The target antigen is unknown.

What was sequenced was PBMCs. J is TRBJ2-5 and V is TRBV2, with a weak D call TRBD1 (5 bases). The receptor comes from a woman in her twenties or thirties with multiple sclerosis. The CDR3 region is CASKTDQETQYF. CDR3 coding DNA: TGTGCCAGCAAGACAGACCAAGAGACCCAGTACTTC.